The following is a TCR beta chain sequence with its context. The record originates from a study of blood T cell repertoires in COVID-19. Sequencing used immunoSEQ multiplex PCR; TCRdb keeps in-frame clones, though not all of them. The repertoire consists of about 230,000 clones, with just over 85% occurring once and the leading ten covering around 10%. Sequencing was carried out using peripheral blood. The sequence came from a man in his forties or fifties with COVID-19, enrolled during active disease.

CDR3 residues: CASSTQTGVKDTQYF. CDR3 DNA: TGTGCCAGCAGCACGCAGACAGGGGTTAAAGATACGCAGTATTTT. The chain has TRBV11-1 and TRBJ2-3; 8 bases agree with TRBD1. V was clipped by 5 bases and J by 5 bases; unmatched bases: 9. Germline CDR1 is SGHAT and CDR2 is FQDESV (reference sequence). The CDR3 is 15 residues long.